This TCR beta chain was profiled in a study of post-analysis software for immune sequencing data. Study-wide background: In terms of disease course, relapsing-remitting, secondary progressive and progressive-relapsing multiple sclerosis were included.

Remarks on this clonotype: No antigen is known for it.

Unique-molecular-identifier-tagged TCR beta cDNA libraries were used. T cells, roughly 1 to 10 million of them, yielded around 460,000 cDNA molecules. Via MiXCR, TCRdb re-called the PCR reads, giving one row per CDR3 protein. The data contain a few hundred thousand distinct CDR3 sequences, 36% of them seen just once; the ten biggest clones take up around 5%. Trimming removed 4 bases from V and 5 bases from J; junction bases left unmatched: 4. The CDR3 has 13 amino acids. The germline V gene encodes CDR1 DFQATT and CDR2 SNEGSKA (reference sequence). Findings of the study overall: Patients had higher frequencies than controls of a handful of TRBV segments, including TRBV5-6, TRBV5-1 and TRBV20-1. Significantly lower normalized Chao1 diversity was seen in multiple sclerosis patients than in controls. The F measure placed samples prepared in the same batch into strongly shared clusters.

This clonotype was sampled from a girl aged 5 to 17 with multiple sclerosis. Sequencing was done on a sample of blood. The rearrangement uses TRBV20-1 and TRBJ1-4; TRBD1 aligns across 7 bases. The CDR3 region has the DNA TGCAGTGCTAAGAGGGGGCTAAATGAAAAACTGTTTTTT. Translation: CSAKRGLNEKLFF.